This TCR beta chain comes out of a study of blood T cell repertoires in COVID-19. For the study at large: Spain, Italy and the United States supplied samples that represented acute and convalescent COVID-19. Sample material is recorded as cDNA or gDNA derived from T cells, B-cell-depleted T cells, or PBMCs.

Produced via immunoSEQ multiplex PCR; TCRdb's table is partial and in-frame only. The data show about 59,000 clones, 60% to 80% seen once. This CDR3 has 13 residues. J lost 6 bases, V lost 7 bases, and 5 bases had no gene match. Germline CDR1 MNHEY, CDR2 SVGAGI. The chain joins TRBV6-5 to TRBJ1-5; 8 bases are a match to TRBD1. The TCR comes from a man aged 80 or over with acute or convalescent COVID-19. Specimen: peripheral blood. Here the CDR3 reads CASIGQGLQPQHF. CDR3 nucleotide sequence: TGTGCCAGCATAGGACAGGGACTTCAGCCCCAGCATTTT.